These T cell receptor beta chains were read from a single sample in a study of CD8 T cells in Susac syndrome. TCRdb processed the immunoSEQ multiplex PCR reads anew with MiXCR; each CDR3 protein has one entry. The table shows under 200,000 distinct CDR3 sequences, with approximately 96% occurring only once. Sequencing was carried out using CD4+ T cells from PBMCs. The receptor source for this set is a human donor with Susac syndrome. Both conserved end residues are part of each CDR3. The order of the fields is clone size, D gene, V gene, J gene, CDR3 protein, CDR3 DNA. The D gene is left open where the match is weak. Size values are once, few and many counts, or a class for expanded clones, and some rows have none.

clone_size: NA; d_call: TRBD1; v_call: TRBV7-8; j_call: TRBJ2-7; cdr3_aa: CASSFGDSAYEQYF; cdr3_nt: TGTGCCAGCAGCTTTGGGGACAGCGCCTACGAGCAGTACTTC
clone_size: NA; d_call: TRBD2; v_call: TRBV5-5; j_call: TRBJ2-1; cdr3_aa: CASSLLAGLNEQFF; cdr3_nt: TGTGCCAGCAGCTTACTAGCGGGGCTCAATGAGCAGTTCTTC
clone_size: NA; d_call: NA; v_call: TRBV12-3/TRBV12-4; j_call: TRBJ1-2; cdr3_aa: CASSPPNYGYTF; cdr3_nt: TGTGCCAGCAGTCCCCCCAACTATGGCTACACCTTC
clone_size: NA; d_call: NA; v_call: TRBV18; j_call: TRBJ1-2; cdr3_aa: CASSPRTGANYGYTF; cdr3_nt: TGTGCCAGCTCACCACGAACAGGAGCTAACTATGGCTACACCTTC
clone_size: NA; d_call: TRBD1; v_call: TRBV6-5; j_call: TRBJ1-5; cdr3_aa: CASSPGQGVGPQHF; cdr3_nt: TGTGCCAGCAGTCCCGGACAGGGGGTAGGGCCCCAGCATTTT
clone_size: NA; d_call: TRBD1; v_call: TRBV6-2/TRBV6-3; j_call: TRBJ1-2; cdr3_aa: CASSYRGGTGPNYGYTF; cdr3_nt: TGTGCCAGCAGTTATCGAGGCGGGACAGGGCCTAACTATGGCTACACCTTC
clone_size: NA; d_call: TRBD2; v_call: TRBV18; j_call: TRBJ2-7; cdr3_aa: CASSPNLAGGSYEQYF; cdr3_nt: TGTGCCAGCTCACCAAATCTAGCGGGGGGATCCTACGAGCAGTACTTC
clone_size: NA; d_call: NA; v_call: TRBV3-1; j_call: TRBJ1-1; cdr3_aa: CASSRGPSNTEAFF; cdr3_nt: TGTGCCAGCAGCCGAGGACCTTCGAACACTGAAGCTTTCTTT
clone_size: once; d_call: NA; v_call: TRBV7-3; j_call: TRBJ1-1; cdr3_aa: CASSLGSTTEAFF; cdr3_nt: TGTGCCAGCAGCTTAGGGTCGACCACTGAAGCTTTCTTT
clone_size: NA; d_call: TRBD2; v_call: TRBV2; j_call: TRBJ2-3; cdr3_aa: CASRLGTSGRTDTQYF; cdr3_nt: TGTGCCAGCCGACTGGGGACTAGCGGCCGCACAGATACGCAGTATTTT
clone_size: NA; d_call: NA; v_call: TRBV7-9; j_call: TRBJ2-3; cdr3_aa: CASSLLFPSPDTQYF; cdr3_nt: TGTGCCAGCAGCCTGCTCTTTCCCAGCCCAGATACGCAGTATTTT
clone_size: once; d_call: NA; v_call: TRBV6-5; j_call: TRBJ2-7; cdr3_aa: CASRTGPEKSYEQYF; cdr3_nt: TGTGCCAGCAGAACCGGGCCTGAAAAGTCCTACGAGCAGTACTTC
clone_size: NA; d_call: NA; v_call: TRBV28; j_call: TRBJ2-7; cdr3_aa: CASSLFRSDYEQYF; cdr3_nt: TGTGCCAGCAGTTTATTCAGGTCTGACTACGAGCAGTACTTC
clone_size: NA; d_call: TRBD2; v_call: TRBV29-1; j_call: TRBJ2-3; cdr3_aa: CSVTSGGHTDTQYF; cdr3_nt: TGCAGCGTTACGAGCGGGGGGCACACAGATACGCAGTATTTT
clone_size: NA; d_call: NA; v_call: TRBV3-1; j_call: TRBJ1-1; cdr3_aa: CASSQAPVTEAFF; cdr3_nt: TGTGCCAGCAGCCAAGCCCCCGTCACTGAAGCTTTCTTT
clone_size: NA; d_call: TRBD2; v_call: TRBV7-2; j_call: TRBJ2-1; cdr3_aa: CASSLGVAGNTYNEQFF; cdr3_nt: TGTGCCAGCAGCTTAGGGGTAGCGGGGAATACCTACAATGAGCAGTTCTTC
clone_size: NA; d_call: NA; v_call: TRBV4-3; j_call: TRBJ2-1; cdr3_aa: CASSHDRYNNEQFF; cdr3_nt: TGCGCCAGCAGCCATGACAGGTACAACAATGAGCAGTTCTTC
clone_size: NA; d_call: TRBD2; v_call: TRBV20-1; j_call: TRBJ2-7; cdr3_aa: CSAKLAGVSYEQYF; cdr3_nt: TGCAGTGCCAAACTAGCGGGGGTTTCCTACGAGCAGTACTTC
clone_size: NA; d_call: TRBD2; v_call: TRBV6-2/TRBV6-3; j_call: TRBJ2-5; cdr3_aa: CASRRAGGPQETQYF; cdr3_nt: TGTGCCAGCAGGAGGGCGGGGGGACCGCAAGAGACCCAGTACTTC
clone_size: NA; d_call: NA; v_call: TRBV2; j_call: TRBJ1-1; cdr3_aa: CASRTPRTEAFF; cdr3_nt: TGTGCCAGCAGGACTCCAAGGACTGAAGCTTTCTTT
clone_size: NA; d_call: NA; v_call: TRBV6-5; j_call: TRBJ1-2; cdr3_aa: CASREGRGYGYTF; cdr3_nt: TGTGCCAGCAGGGAGGGTCGTGGCTATGGCTACACCTTC
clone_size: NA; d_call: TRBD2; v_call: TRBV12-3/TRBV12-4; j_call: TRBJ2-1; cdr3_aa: CASTLSGSSYNEQFF; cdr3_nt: TGTGCCAGCACCCTTAGCGGGAGCTCCTACAATGAGCAGTTCTTC
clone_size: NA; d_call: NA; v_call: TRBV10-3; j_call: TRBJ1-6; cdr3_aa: CAIMGSNGGSYNSPLHF; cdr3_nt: TGTGCCATCATGGGTTCGAATGGGGGCTCCTATAATTCACCCCTCCACTTT